This T cell receptor beta chain was retrieved from a study of CD8+ T cells in alopecia areata. TCR sequencing used cDNA made by reverse transcription of extracted RNA. Data came from immunoSEQ multiplex PCR; TCRdb stores just in-frame clones and leaves some out. The data show fewer than 250,000 clones, approximately 60% seen once. Treatment described: oral pan-JAK inhibitor, 5-10 mg twice daily. The CDR3 totals 18 residues. V gave up 1 base and J gave up 0 bases; unmatched junction bases: 7. Germline V gene data show CDR1 as LNHNV and CDR2 as YYDKDF (reference sequence). The sequence derives from a human donor with alopecia areata. The material was CD4+ T cells sorted from blood, obtained at week 4, from a patient treated with tofacitinib. The chain couples TRBV15 to TRBJ2-1; 9 bases are a match to TRBD2. CDR3 residues: CATSRGDLSGGSYNEQFF. As DNA, the CDR3 is TGTGCCACCAGCAGAGGCGACCTTAGCGGGGGCTCCTACAATGAGCAGTTCTTC.